These 7 T cell receptor beta chains came from one sample sequenced in a study of cytomegalovirus exposure and HLA in healthy donors. Clones were sequenced by immunoSEQ multiplex PCR, and TCRdb holds only the in-frame ones, with some missing. Altogether 150,000 to 200,000 clones are present, roughly 90% being singletons, with the ten largest covering about 9.4%. The sequencing input was PBMCs. The receptors here all came from a woman between 18 and 29 years old in good health and CMV-seropositive.

The chain recombines TRBV7-9 with TRBJ2-3, with 8 bases identical to TRBD1. The germline gives CDR1 SEHNR, CDR2 FQNEAQ (reference sequence). The CDR3 totals 14 residues. Trimming cost V 5 bases and J 4 bases; bases outside gene matches: 5. The CDR3 here is CASSKDRAADTQYF. CDR3 coding DNA: TGTGCCAGCAGCAAGGACAGGGCCGCAGATACGCAGTATTTT. The entire variable domain, with the rest obtained from reference TRBV7-9 and TRBJ2-3, is as follows: DTGVSQNPRHKITKRGQNVTFRCDPISEHNRLYWYRQTLGQGPEFLTYFQNEAQLEKSRLLSDRFSAERPKGSFSTLEIQRTEQGDSAMYLCASSKDRAADTQYFGPGTRLTVL.

The V call is TRBV5-1, the J call TRBJ2-6; a possible D gene is TRBD1 (6 bases). From germline, CDR1 is SGHRS and CDR2 YFSETQ. This CDR3 has 16 amino acids. Trimming shortened V by 5 bases and J by 2 bases, and 14 bases separated the two germline ends. CDR3 sequence reads: CASSTQGPPGANVLTF. The CDR3 region has the DNA TGCGCCAGCAGTACCCAGGGGCCCCCTGGGGCCAACGTCCTGACTTTC.

This chain connects TRBV6-1 to TRBJ2-7, with TRBD1 identical over 7 bases. With V trimmed by 0 bases and J by 1 base, 9 bases remained unmatched. This CDR3 has 17 amino acids. Germline V CDR1 and CDR2: MNHNS, SASEGT. Here the CDR3 DNA reads TGTGCCAGCAGTGAAGCGCGCTTCGGGACAGCTTCCTACGAGCAGTACTTC. Translated, it gives CASSEARFGTASYEQYF.

This clone was observed once. The chain couples TRBV6-1 to TRBJ1-2, with 9 nucleotides matching TRBD1. The CDR3 is 18 amino acids. The germline gives CDR1 MNHNS, CDR2 SASEGT. V gave up 1 base and J gave up 8 bases; unmatched junction bases: 17. Here the CDR3 reads CASSEVESFGQGIGGYTF. For the CDR3, the DNA is TGTGCCAGCAGTGAAGTCGAATCTTTTGGACAGGGGATAGGCGGCTACACCTTC.

The rearrangement joins TRBV9 to TRBJ1-4, with D unresolved. CDR1 SGDLS and CDR2 YYNGEE come from the germline V gene. Trimming took 4 bases from V and 6 from J, leaving 16 bases between them. The CDR3 totals 15 residues. The CDR3 DNA sequence: TGTGCCAGCAGCCCAGATTTATGGGCGCATGAAAAACTGTTTTTT. Its translation: CASSPDLWAHEKLFF.

The CDR3 here is CASSLDASSGAYEQYF. In DNA form, the CDR3 reads TGTGCCAGCAGCTTAGATGCGTCTAGCGGGGCCTACGAGCAGTACTTC. The genes are TRBV7-2 and TRBJ2-7, with 9 bases matching TRBD2. The trim removed 1 base at V and 2 bases at J, leaving 6 bases unmatched. Germline V lookup: CDR1 SGHTA, CDR2 FQGNSA. This CDR3 comprises 16 residues.

The CDR3, as DNA: TGCAGCGTTGATTGGGGGGGAACTGAAGCTTTCTTT. Encoded protein: CSVDWGGTEAFF. This chain links TRBV29-1 with TRBJ1-1, with D tentatively TRBD1 (5 bases). The CDR3 contains 12 residues. CDR1 and CDR2 (germline): SQVTM, ANQGSEA. Trimming cost V 3 bases and J 5 bases, with 10 bases left between them.